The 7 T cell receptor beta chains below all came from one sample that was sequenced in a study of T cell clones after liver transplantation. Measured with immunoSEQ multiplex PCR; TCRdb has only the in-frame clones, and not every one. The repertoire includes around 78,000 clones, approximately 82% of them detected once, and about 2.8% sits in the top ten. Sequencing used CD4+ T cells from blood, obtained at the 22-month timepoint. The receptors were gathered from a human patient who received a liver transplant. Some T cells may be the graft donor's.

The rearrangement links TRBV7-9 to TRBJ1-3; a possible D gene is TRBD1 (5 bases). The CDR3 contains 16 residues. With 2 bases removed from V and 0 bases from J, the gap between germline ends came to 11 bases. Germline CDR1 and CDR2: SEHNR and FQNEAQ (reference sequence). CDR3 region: CASSLWQGGSGNTIYF. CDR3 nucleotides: TGTGCCAGCAGCTTATGGCAGGGAGGCTCTGGAAACACCATATATTTT. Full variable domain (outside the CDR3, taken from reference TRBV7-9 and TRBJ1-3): DTGVSQNPRHKITKRGQNVTFRCDPISEHNRLYWYRQTLGQGPEFLTYFQNEAQLEKSRLLSDRFSAERPKGSFSTLEIQRTEQGDSAMYLCASSLWQGGSGNTIYFGEGSWLTVV.

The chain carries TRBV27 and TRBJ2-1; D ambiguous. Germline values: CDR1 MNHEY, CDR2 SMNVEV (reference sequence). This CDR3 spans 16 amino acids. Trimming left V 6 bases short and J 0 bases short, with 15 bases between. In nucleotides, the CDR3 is TGTGCCAGCAGGGGAAGTGGGGTCAGCTCCTACAATGAGCAGTTCTTC. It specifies CASRGSGVSSYNEQFF.

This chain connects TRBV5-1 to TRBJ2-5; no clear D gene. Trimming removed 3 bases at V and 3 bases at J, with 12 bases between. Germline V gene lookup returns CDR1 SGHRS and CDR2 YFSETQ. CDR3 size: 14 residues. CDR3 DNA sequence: TGCGCCAGCAGCTACCAGACCAGTAAAGAGACCCAGTACTTC. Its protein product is CASSYQTSKETQYF.

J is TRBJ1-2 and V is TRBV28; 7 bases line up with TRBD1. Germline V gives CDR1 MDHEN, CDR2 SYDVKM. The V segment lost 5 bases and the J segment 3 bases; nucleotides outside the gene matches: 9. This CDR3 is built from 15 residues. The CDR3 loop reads CASSEDRSRYYGYTF. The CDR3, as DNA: TGTGCCAGCAGTGAGGACAGGTCGAGGTACTATGGCTACACCTTC.

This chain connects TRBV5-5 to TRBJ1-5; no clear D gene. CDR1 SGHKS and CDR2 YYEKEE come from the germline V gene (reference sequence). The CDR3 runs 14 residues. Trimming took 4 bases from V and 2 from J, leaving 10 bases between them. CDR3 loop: CASSPQPGNQPQHF. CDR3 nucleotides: TGTGCCAGCAGCCCCCAACCGGGCAATCAGCCCCAGCATTTT. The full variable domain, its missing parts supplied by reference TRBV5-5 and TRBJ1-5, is DAGVTQSPTHLIKTRGQQVTLRCSPISGHKSVSWYQQVLGQGPQFIFQYYEKEERGRGNFPDRFSARQFPNYSSELNVNALLLGDSALYLCASSPQPGNQPQHFGDGTRLSIL.

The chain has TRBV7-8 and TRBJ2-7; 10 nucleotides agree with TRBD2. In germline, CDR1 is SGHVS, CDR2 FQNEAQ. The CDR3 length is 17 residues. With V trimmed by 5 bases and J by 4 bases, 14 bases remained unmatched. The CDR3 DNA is TGTGCCAGCAGCCTATCTCGGGTAGCGGGAGGTAAATACGAGCAGTACTTC. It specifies CASSLSRVAGGKYEQYF.

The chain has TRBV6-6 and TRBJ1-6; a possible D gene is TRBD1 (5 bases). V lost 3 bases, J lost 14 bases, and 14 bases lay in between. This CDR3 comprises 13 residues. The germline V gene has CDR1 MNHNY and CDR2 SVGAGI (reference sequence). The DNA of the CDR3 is TGTGCCAGCAGTTATCGGGACCTCACATCCCTCCACTTT. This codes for CASSYRDLTSLHF.